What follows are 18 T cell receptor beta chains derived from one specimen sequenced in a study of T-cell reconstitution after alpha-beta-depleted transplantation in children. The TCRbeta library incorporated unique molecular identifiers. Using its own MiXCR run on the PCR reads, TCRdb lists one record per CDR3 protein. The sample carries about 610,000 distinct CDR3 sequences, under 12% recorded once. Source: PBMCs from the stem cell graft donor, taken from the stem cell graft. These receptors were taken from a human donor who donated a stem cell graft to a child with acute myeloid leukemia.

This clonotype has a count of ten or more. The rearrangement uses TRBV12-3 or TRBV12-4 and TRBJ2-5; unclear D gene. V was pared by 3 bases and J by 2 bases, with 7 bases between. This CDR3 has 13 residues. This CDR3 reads CASSLFPQETQYF. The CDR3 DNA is TGTGCCAGCAGTTTGTTCCCTCAAGAGACCCAGTACTTC.

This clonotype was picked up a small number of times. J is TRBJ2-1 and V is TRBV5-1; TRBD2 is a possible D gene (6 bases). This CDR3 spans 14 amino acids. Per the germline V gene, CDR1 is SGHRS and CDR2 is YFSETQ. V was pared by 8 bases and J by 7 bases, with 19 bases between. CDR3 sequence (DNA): TGCGCCAGTGATCGTGGGGACTCCCTAAATGAGCAGTTCTTC. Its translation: CASDRGDSLNEQFF.

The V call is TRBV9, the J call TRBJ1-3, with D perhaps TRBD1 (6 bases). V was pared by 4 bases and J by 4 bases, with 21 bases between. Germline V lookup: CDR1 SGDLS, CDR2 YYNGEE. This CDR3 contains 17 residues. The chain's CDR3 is CASSPRGTALVGNTIYF. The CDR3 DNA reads TGTGCCAGCAGCCCGAGGGGGACGGCGTTGGTCGGAAACACCATATATTTT.

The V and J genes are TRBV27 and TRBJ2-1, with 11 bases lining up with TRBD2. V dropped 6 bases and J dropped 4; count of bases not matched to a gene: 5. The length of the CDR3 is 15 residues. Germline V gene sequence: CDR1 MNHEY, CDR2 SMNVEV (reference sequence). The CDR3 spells CASRIRLAGYNEQFF. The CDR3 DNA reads TGTGCCAGCAGGATAAGACTAGCGGGATACAATGAGCAGTTCTTC.

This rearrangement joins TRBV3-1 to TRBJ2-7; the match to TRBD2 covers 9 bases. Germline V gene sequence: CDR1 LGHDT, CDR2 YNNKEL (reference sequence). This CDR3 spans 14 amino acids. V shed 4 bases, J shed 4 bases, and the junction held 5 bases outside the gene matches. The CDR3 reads CASSPRTSVYEQYF. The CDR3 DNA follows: TGTGCCAGCAGCCCCCGGACTAGCGTTTACGAGCAGTACTTC.

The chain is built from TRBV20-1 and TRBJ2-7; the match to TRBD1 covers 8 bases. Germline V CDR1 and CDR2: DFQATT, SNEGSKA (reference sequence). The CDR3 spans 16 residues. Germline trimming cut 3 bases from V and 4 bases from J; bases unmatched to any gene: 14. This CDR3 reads CSASPPDRGEPYEQYF. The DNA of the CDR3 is TGCAGTGCTAGCCCCCCCGACAGGGGAGAACCTTACGAGCAGTACTTC.

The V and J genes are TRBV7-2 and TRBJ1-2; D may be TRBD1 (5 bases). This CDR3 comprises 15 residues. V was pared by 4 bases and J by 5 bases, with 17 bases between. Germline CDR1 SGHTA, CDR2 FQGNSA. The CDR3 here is CASSSERGWEYGYTF. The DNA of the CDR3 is TGTGCCAGCAGCTCAGAGCGGGGGTGGGAATATGGCTACACCTTC.

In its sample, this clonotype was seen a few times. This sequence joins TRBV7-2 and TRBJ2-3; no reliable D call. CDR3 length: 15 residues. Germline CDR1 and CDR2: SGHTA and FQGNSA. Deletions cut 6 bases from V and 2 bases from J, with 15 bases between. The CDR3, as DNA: TGTGCCAGCAGAGGCGGACCCTGGCACACAGATACGCAGTATTTT. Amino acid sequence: CASRGGPWHTDTQYF.

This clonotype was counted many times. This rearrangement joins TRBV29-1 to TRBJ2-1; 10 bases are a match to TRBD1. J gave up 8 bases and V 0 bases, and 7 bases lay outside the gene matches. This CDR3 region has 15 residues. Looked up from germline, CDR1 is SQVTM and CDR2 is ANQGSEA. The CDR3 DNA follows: TGCAGCGTTGAAGATCAGGGACAGGGGATCGATGAGCAGTTCTTC. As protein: CSVEDQGQGIDEQFF.

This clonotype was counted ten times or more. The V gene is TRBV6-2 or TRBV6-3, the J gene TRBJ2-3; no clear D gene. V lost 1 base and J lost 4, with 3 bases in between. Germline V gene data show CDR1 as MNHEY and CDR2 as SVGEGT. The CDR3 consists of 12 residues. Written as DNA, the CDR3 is TGTGCCAGCAGTTACTTCGCAGATACGCAGTATTTT. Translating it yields CASSYFADTQYF.

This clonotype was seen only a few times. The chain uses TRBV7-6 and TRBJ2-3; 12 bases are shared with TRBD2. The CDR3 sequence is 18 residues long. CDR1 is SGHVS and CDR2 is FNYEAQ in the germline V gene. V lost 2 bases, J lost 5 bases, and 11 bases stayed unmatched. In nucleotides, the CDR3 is TGTGCCAGCAGCTTATACCCGCTAGCGGGAGGGCCGGAAGATACGCAGTATTTT. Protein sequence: CASSLYPLAGGPEDTQYF.

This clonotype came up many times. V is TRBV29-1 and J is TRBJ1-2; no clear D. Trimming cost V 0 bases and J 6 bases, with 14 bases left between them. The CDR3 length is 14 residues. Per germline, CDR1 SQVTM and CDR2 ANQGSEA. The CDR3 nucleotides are TGCAGCGTTGAAGATCTTTCCTTGAGCCATGGCTACACCTTC. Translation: CSVEDLSLSHGYTF.

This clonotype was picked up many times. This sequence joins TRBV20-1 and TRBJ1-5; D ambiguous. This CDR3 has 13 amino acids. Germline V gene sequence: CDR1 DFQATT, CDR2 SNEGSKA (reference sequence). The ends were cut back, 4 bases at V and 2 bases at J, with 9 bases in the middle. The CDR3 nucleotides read TGCAGTGCTAAGGACTTCGGCAATCAGCCCCAGCATTTT. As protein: CSAKDFGNQPQHF.

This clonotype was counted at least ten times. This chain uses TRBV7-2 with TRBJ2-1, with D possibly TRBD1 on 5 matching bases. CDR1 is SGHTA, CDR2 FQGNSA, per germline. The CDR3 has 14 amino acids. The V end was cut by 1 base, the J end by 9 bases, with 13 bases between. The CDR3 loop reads CASSLGQGKAEQFF. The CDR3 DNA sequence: TGTGCCAGCAGCTTAGGTCAGGGAAAGGCTGAGCAGTTCTTC. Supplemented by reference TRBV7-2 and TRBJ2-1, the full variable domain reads GAGVSQSPSNKVTEKGKDVELRCDPISGHTALYWYRQSLGQGLEFLIYFQGNSAPDKSGLPSDRFSAERTGGSVSTLTIQRTQQEDSAVYLCASSLGQGKAEQFFGPGTRLTVL.

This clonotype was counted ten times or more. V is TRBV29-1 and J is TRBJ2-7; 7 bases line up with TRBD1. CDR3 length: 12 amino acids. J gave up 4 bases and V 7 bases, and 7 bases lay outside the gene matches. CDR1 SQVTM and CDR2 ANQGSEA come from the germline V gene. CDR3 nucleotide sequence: TGCAGCGGAGGGTCACAGGGGTACGAGCAGTACTTC. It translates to CSGGSQGYEQYF.

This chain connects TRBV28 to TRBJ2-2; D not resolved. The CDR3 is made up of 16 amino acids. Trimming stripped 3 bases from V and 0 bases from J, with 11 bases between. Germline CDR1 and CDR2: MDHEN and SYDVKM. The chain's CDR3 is CASSFTGRANTGELFF. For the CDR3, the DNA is TGTGCCAGCAGTTTTACCGGACGGGCGAACACCGGGGAGCTGTTTTTT.

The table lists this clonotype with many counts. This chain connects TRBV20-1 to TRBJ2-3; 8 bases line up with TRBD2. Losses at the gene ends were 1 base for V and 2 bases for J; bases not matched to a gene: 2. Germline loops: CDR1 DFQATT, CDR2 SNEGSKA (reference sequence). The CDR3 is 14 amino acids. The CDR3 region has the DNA TGCAGTGCTAGAGGGCGGGAGGCCACAGATACGCAGTATTTT. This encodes CSARGREATDTQYF.

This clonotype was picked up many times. The CDR3 loop reads CASSAGDDEQYF. CDR3 coding DNA: TGCGCCAGCAGCGCTGGGGACGACGAGCAGTACTTC. The gene calls are TRBV5-1 and TRBJ2-7, with D perhaps assigned TRBD1 or TRBD2 (5 bases each). Trimming pared 4 bases from V and 5 bases from J, leaving 10 bases between. This CDR3 comprises 12 residues. Looked up from germline, CDR1 is SGHRS and CDR2 is YFSETQ.